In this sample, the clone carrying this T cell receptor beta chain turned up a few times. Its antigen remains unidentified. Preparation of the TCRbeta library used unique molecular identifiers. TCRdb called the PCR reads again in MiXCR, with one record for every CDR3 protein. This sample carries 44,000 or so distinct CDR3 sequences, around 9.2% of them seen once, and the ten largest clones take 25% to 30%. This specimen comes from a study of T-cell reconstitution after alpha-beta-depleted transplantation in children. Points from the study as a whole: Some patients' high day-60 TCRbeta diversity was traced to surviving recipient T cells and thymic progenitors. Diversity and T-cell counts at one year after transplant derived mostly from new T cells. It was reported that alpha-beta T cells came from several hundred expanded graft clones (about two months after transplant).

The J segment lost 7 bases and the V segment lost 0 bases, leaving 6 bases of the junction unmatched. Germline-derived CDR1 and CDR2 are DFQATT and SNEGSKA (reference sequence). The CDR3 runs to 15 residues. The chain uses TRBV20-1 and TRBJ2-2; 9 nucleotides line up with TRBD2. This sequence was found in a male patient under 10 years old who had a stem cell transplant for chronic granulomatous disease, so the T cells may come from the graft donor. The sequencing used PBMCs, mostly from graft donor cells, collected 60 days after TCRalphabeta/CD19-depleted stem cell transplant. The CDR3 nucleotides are TGCAGTGCTAGAGATCGGTCGACTAGCGGCGGGGAGCTGTTTTTT. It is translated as CSARDRSTSGGELFF.